This TCR beta chain emerged from a study of blood T cell repertoires in COVID-19. Study as a whole: Acute-phase and convalescent COVID-19 samples originated in the United States, Italy and Spain. From T cells, B-cell-depleted T cells, or PBMCs came the material, which was cDNA or gDNA.

The CDR3 contains 18 residues. Trimming removed 6 bases from V and 1 base from J; junction bases left unmatched: 12. Per germline, CDR1 MRHNA and CDR2 SNTAGT. In the source study's methods: It was from reference gene primer amplification that nucleated cell counts were estimated. The repertoire was sequenced with immunoSEQ multiplex PCR; TCRdb's copy has only in-frame clones and lacks some. That table gives V, J and clone size, and the DNA gave D and trimming. Found here are a few hundred thousand clones, around 87% of them singletons; the top ten hold approximately 2%. The sample taken for sequencing was peripheral blood. This chain links TRBV6-4 with TRBJ1-5, with TRBD1 matching 10 bases. The TCR originated in a woman aged 25 to 39 who had recovered from COVID-19. CDR3 sequence: CASSRSRDRGRSNQPQHF. CDR3 coding DNA: TGTGCCAGCAGCAGGTCCCGGGACAGGGGTCGAAGCAATCAGCCCCAGCATTTT.